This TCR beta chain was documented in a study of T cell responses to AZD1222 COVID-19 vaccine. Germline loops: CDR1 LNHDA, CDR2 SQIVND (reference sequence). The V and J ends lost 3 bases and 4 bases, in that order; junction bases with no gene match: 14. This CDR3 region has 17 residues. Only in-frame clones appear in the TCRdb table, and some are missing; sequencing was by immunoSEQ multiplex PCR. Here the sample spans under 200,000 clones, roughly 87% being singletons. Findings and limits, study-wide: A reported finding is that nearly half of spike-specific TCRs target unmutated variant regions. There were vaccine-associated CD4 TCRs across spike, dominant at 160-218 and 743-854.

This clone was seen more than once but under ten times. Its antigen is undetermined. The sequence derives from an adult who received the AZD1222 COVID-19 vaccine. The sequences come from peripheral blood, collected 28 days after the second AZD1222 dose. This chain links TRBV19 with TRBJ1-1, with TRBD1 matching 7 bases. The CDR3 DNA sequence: TGTGCCAGTAGTATTTCGTCAGGGGGGACCATGATCACTGAAGCTTTCTTT. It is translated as CASSISSGGTMITEAFF. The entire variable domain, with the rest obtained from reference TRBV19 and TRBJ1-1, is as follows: DGGITQSPKYLFRKEGQNVTLSCEQNLNHDAMYWYRQDPGQGLRLIYYSQIVNDFQKGDIAEGYSVSREKKESFPLTVTSAQKNPTAFYLCASSISSGGTMITEAFFGQGTRLTVV.